This TCR beta chain comes out of a study of T cells in Graves' hyperthyroidism and ophthalmopathy. Amplified TCR beta CDR3 regions derived from RNA transcripts. Using the HTBI primer set, a first-round RT-PCR was run on the TCR CDR3. TCRdb processed the multiplex PCR reads anew with MiXCR; each CDR3 protein has one entry. The sample contains some 300,000 distinct CDR3 sequences, roughly a fifth of which appear only once. Comments on this clonotype: A much larger clonotype is one base distant, so this may be a read error.

The receptor's source is a man aged 45-60 years with Graves' ophthalmopathy. What was sequenced was blood.

For the CDR3, the DNA is TGTGCCAGCAAGTCCTCCAATGAGCAGTTCTTC. It yields the protein CASKSSNEQFF. The V gene is TRBV12-3 or TRBV12-4, the J gene TRBJ2-1; the D is unclear. The CDR3 contains 11 residues.